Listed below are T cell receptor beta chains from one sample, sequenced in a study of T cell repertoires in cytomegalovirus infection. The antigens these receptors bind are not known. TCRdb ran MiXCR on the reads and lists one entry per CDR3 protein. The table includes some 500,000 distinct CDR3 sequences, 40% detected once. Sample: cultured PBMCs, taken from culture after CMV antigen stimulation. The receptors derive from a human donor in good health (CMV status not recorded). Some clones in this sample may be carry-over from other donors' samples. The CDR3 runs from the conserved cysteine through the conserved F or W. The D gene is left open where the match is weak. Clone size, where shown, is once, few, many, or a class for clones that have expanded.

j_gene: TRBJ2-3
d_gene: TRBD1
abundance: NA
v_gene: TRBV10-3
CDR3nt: TGTGCCATCAGTGGGGACAGGGGATTTGGCACAGATACGCAGTATTTT
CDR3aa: CAISGDRGFGTDTQYF

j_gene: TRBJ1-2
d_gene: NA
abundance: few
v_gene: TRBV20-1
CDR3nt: TGCAGTGCTAGCCCGAAGGGCCTGAGCTATGGCTACACCTTC
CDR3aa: CSASPKGLSYGYTF

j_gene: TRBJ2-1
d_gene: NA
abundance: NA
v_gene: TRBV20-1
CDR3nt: TGCAGTGCTCGGGGGAGGTCCATTGAGCAGTTCTTC
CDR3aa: CSARGRSIEQFF

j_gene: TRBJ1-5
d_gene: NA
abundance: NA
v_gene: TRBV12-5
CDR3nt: TGTGCTAGTGGTTTGGTAACGGGATTTTATAGCAATCAGCCCCAGCATTTT
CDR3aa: CASGLVTGFYSNQPQHF

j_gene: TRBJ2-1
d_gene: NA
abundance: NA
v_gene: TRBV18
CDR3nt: TGTGCCAGCTCACCAGGGGCGGCCAGAGTTTTATACAATGAGCAGTTCTTC
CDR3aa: CASSPGAARVLYNEQFF

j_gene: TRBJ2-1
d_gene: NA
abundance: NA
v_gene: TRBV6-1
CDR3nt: TGTGCCAGCACCCAGACGGCAGCCTACAATGAGCAGTTCTTC
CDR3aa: CASTQTAAYNEQFF

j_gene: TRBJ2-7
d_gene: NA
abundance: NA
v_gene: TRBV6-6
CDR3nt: TGTGCCAGCAGTGCCCCGCAGGGTAACTACTTCTACGAGCAGTACTTC
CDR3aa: CASSAPQGNYFYEQYF

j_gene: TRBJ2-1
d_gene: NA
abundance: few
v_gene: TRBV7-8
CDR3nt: TGTGCCAGCAGCTTAGATCTTGAGGGACAAGGGCCAAGCAATGAGCAGTTCTTC
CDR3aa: CASSLDLEGQGPSNEQFF

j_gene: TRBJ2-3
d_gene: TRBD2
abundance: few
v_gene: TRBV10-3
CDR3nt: TGTGCCATCAGTGGGGAGGGGCTCTCCGCAGATACGCAGTATTTT
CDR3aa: CAISGEGLSADTQYF

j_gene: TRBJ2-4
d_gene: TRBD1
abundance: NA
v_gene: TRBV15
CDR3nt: TGTGCCACCAGCAGCTCTCAGGGGGCTTGGAACATTCAGTACTTC
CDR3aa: CATSSSQGAWNIQYF

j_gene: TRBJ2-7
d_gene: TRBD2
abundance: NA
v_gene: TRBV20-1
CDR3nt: TGCAGTGCTAAGACTAGCGGATCATACGAGCAGTACTTC
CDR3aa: CSAKTSGSYEQYF

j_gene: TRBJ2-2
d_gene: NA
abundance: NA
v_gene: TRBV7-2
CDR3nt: TGTGCCAGCAGACCCATAGGGTTTGTAGGGGAGCTGTTTTTT
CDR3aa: CASRPIGFVGELFF

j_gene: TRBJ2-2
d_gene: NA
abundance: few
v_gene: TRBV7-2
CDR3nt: TGTGCCAGCAGCCGAGGGGGGGGCCCGACCACCGGGGAGCTGTTTTTT
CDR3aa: CASSRGGGPTTGELFF

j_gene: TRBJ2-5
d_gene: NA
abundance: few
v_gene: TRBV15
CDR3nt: TGTGCCACCAGCAGACAGGGACAAGAGACCCAGTACTTC
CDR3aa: CATSRQGQETQYF

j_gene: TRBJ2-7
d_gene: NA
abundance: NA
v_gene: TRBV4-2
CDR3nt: TGTGCCAGCAGCCAAGATCTGGGGGAGTCCTGGGAGCAGTACTTC
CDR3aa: CASSQDLGESWEQYF

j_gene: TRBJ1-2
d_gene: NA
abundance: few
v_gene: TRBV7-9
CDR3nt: TGTGCCAGCAGCGAGGTCCCGGATTATTATGGCTACACCTTC
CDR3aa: CASSEVPDYYGYTF

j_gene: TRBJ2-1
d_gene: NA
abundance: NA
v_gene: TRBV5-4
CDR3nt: TGTGCCAGCAGCCCCCTGGCAGGGCGGGGTGAGCAGTTCTTC
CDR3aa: CASSPLAGRGEQFF

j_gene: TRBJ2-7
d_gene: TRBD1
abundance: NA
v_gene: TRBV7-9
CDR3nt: TGTGCCAGCAGCTTTATAGGGACAGCCTACGAGCAGTACTTC
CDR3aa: CASSFIGTAYEQYF

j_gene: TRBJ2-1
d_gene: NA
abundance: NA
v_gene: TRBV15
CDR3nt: TGTGCCACCAGCAGAGATCTGGGAGCGAATGAGCAGTTCTTC
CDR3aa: CATSRDLGANEQFF

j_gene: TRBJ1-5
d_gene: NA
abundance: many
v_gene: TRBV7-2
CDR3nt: TGTGCCAGCAGCTTAGCCTCGGACAGACAGCCCCAGCATTTT
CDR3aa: CASSLASDRQPQHF

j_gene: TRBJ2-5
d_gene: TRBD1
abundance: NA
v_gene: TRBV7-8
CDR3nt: TGTGCCAGCAGCCCTAATACAGGGGCAGAGACCCAGTACTTC
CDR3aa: CASSPNTGAETQYF

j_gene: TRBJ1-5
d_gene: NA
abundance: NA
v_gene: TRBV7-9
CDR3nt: TGTGCCAGCAGCAGCTGGGGGCAGGGTGATCAGCCCCAGCATTTT
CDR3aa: CASSSWGQGDQPQHF

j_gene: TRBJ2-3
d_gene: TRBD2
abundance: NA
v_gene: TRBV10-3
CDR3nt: TGTGCCATCAGTCCTAGCGGAGTCACAGATACGCAGTATTTT
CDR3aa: CAISPSGVTDTQYF